This note documents a single T cell receptor beta chain sequence. This record comes from a study of CD8 T cells in Susac syndrome. Sequencing of TCR beta was performed on blood CD8+ and CD4+ T cells. TEMRA cells were FACS-enriched, while CD8+ and CD4+ T cells were negatively isolated. RNA, at about 0.45 to 1 ug, was reverse transcribed with random hexamers. immunoSEQ multiplex PCR amplified TCR beta CDR3 across 54 Vbeta, 13 Jbeta. TCRdb re-derived calls from the immunoSEQ multiplex PCR reads in MiXCR, one entry per CDR3 protein. The sample shows some 450,000 distinct CDR3 sequences, around 85% of them seen only once. Looked up from germline, CDR1 is MGHRA and CDR2 is YSYEKL. The CDR3 covers 14 residues. The V gene lost 3 bases and the J gene lost 6 bases, with 12 bases spanning the gap.

This sequence originates from a human donor with multiple sclerosis. The sample was CD8+ T cells from PBMCs. The V gene is TRBV4-1, the J gene TRBJ1-5; D gene ambiguous. CDR3 sequence (DNA): TGCGCCAGCAGCCACCACGTAAAAGGTCAGCCCCAGCATTTT. It codes for CASSHHVKGQPQHF.